This T cell receptor beta chain was identified in a study of cytomegalovirus exposure and HLA in healthy donors. Study in general: About 77 million unique TCRs from HLA-typed donors made up an early data release.

Per germline, CDR1 MNHEY and CDR2 SMNVEV (reference sequence). Trimming cost V 6 bases and J 4 bases; bases outside gene matches: 4. The CDR3 runs 14 residues. Study-wide findings and caveats: With later analysis, a missense DCLRE1C variant became linked to TCR beta V- and J-gene trimming.

Notes on this clone: Its antigen is not identified.

The PCR made use of 60 Vbeta and 13 Jbeta primers. The method was immunoSEQ multiplex PCR; TCRdb's version includes in-frame clones alone and lacks a portion of them. The sample gives 95,000 to 110,000 clones, over 75% of which show up once; approximately 2.2% is in the top ten. Sequencing used PBMCs. V and J are TRBV27 and TRBJ2-5, with 11 positions matching TRBD1. The TCR sequence derives from a young man in good health and CMV-seronegative. The CDR3 region is CASRKDRGRETQYF. The CDR3 DNA follows: TGTGCCAGCAGAAAGGACAGGGGGCGAGAGACCCAGTACTTC.